The 27 T cell receptor beta chains below all came from one sample that was sequenced in a study of Graves' ophthalmopathy and Graves' hyperthyroidism (dated by TCRdb to 2017 to 2018). These reads were obtained on an Illumina HiSeq 2000. For repertoire sequencing, the TCR beta CDR3 regions were amplified from RNA transcripts. A first-round RT-PCR used HTBI primers with the Qiagen OneStep RT-PCR kit, followed by a second-round multiplex PCR, size selection and purification. The public reads were reanalyzed by TCRdb: fastp trimming at Q25, MiXCR alignment, in-frame beta chains only. Entries are consolidated by CDR3 protein sequence, retaining the most common genes and DNA. This sample comprises about 150,000 distinct CDR3 sequences, approximately 38% of them detected only once. Roughly 6% of the sample is taken by the ten largest. The source material was peripheral blood. Receptors originate from a woman in her thirties or forties with Graves' ophthalmopathy. Donor details come from another sample of the same person, matched by shared clones.

This clonotype was seen many times. The chain links TRBV27 to TRBJ1-1, with TRBD1 as a possible D gene (5 bases). Trimming pared 8 bases from V and 2 bases from J, leaving 24 bases between. Germline lookup yields CDR1 MNHEY and CDR2 SMNVEV (reference sequence). The CDR3 loop spans 17 amino acids. The CDR3 bases are TGTGCCAGCTCTACTTTCGGAAGACGGACATATAACACTGAAGCTTTCTTT. Encoded protein: CASSTFGRRTYNTEAFF.

This clonotype was observed many times. The chain uses TRBV10-3 and TRBJ2-7; 10 positions match TRBD1. Looked up from germline, CDR1 is ENHRY and CDR2 is SYGVKD. V was pared by 10 bases and J by 2 bases, with 5 bases of the junction left unmatched. This CDR3 comprises 13 residues. For the CDR3, the DNA is TGTGCCACCTGGGACAGGGGAGCCTACGAGCAGTACTTC. This gives the protein CATWDRGAYEQYF.

This clonotype occurred many times. This sequence joins TRBV6-5 and TRBJ2-7; 7 nucleotides agree with TRBD1. The ends lost 4 bases at V and 0 bases at J; junction bases unmatched: 3. CDR1 and CDR2 from the germline V gene are MNHEY and SVGAGI. The CDR3 runs 14 residues. CDR3 DNA: TGTGCCAGCAGTTCGACAGGGAACTCCTACGAGCAGTACTTC. Protein: CASSSTGNSYEQYF.

This clonotype was seen repeatedly, ten times or more. The V and J genes are TRBV20-1 and TRBJ1-5; maybe TRBD1 (5 bases). V dropped 3 bases and J dropped 5 bases, with 11 bases sitting between them. The CDR3 length is 13 residues. Germline V CDR1 and CDR2: DFQATT, SNEGSKA (reference sequence). CDR3 nucleotide sequence: TGCAGTGCTAGGTCGCAGGGAGATCAGCCCCAGCATTTT. This translates into CSARSQGDQPQHF.

This rearrangement joins TRBV24-1 to TRBJ1-2, with 9 bases lining up with TRBD1. V dropped 2 bases and J dropped 7; count of bases not matched to a gene: 4. CDR1 and CDR2 (germline): KGHDR, SFDVKD. The CDR3 consists of 14 residues. DNA for the CDR3: TGTGCCACCAGTGATTCTGGGACAGGGAGTGGCTACACCTTC. Protein: CATSDSGTGSGYTF.

This clonotype was found many times. V usage is TRBV6-5 and J usage is TRBJ1-6; a possible D gene is TRBD1 (6 bases). Germline assignment: CDR1 MNHEY and CDR2 SVGAGI. The CDR3 consists of 15 residues. The V end lost 1 base, the J end lost 8 bases, and 12 bases lay between the germline ends. CDR3 sequence reads: CASSYFRGVDSPLHF. The CDR3 DNA sequence: TGTGCCAGCAGTTACTTCAGGGGTGTAGATTCACCCCTCCACTTT.

This chain joins TRBV6-1 and TRBJ1-2, with D possibly being TRBD1 (6 bases). V was shortened by 7 bases and J by 0 bases, with 9 bases between the two germline ends. This CDR3 comprises 13 residues. Germline loops: CDR1 MNHNS, CDR2 SASEGT. The CDR3 loop is CASKGEANYGYTF. The CDR3 coding sequence is TGTGCCAGCAAGGGGGAAGCTAACTATGGCTACACCTTC.

This clonotype was seen many times. V and J are TRBV19 and TRBJ1-2; D is unclear. Germline lookup yields CDR1 LNHDA and CDR2 SQIVND (reference sequence). Trimming shortened V by 3 bases and J by 1 base, and 21 bases separated the two germline ends. This CDR3 region has 18 residues. This CDR3 reads CASSMIASSGRLNYGYTF. The CDR3, as DNA: TGTGCCAGTAGTATGATCGCCTCATCCGGACGACTTAACTATGGCTACACCTTC.

This rearrangement joins TRBV6-2 or TRBV6-3 to TRBJ1-1; D is unresolved. The ends were cut back, 8 bases at V and 4 bases at J, with 14 bases in the middle. CDR1 and CDR2 from the germline V gene are MNHEY and SVGEGT. The CDR3 totals 13 residues. CDR3 nucleotides: TGTGCCAGCGCCAGACCTCGCGGCACTGAAGCTTTCTTT. Translated: CASARPRGTEAFF.

The chain recombines TRBV11-2 with TRBJ1-3; D is possibly TRBD1 (6 bases). Germline V gives CDR1 SGHAT, CDR2 FQNNGV. The CDR3 is 16 residues long. Trimming cost V 1 base and J 2 bases, with 12 bases left between them. This CDR3 is CASSLGGTKTGNTIYF. In DNA form, the CDR3 reads TGTGCCAGCAGCTTAGGGGGGACAAAGACTGGAAACACCATATATTTT.

This clonotype was picked up many times. The J gene is TRBJ2-7, the V gene TRBV20-1; TRBD1 matches at 10 bases. From germline, CDR1 is DFQATT and CDR2 SNEGSKA (reference sequence). V lost 6 bases and J lost 5; bases outside the gene matches: 4. The CDR3 runs 12 residues. For the CDR3, the DNA is TGCAGTGCGAGGACAGGGGGGAACGAGCAGTACTTC. Protein: CSARTGGNEQYF.

V usage is TRBV7-2 and J usage is TRBJ2-5, with no clear D. Between the trimmed V and J ends, which lost 5 bases and 6 bases, there was a span of 16 bases. Looked up from germline, CDR1 is SGHTA and CDR2 is FQGNSA. This CDR3 spans 14 amino acids. The CDR3 DNA reads as TGTGCCAGCAGCACACACCGGACGACCCAGACCCAGTACTTC. Translating it yields CASSTHRTTQTQYF.

This clonotype was picked up many times. The chain links TRBV2 to TRBJ1-5, with D perhaps matching TRBD1 (6 bases). The CDR3 covers 14 residues. The germline V gene has CDR1 SNHLY and CDR2 FYNNEI. Deletions cut 8 bases from V and 3 bases from J, with 14 bases between. CDR3 loop: CASSGEVTNQPQHF. The CDR3 coding sequence is TGTGCCAGCTCAGGGGAAGTGACCAATCAGCCCCAGCATTTT.

This clonotype was counted ten times or more. This chain links TRBV28 with TRBJ1-6, with D perhaps matching TRBD1 (5 bases). Looked up from germline, CDR1 is MDHEN and CDR2 is SYDVKM. The CDR3 consists of 14 residues. V shed 10 bases and J shed 0 bases, with 10 bases lying between them. Here the CDR3 DNA reads TGTGCCATCTGCGGGACCTCCTATAATTCACCCCTCCACTTT. The encoded protein is CAICGTSYNSPLHF. The whole variable domain, filled in from reference TRBV28 and TRBJ1-6, reads DVKVTQSSRYLVKRTGEKVFLECVQDMDHENMFWYRQDPGLGLRLIYFSYDVKMKEKGDIPEGYSVSREKKERFSLILESASTNQTSMYLCAICGTSYNSPLHFGNGTRLTVT.

This clonotype was seen a few times. The genes are TRBV6-1 and TRBJ2-5; D is perhaps TRBD1 or TRBD2 (5 bases each). The CDR3 is 12 amino acids. Trimming pared 10 bases from V and 3 bases from J, leaving 12 bases between. Germline loops: CDR1 MNHNS, CDR2 SASEGT. The CDR3 DNA reads TGTGCCACCGGGGTAGGGGAAGAGACCCAGTACTTC. Translation: CATGVGEETQYF.

This clonotype occurred many times. V gene TRBV6-5 combines with J gene TRBJ2-7, with TRBD2 matching over 13 bases. CDR1 and CDR2 from the germline V gene are MNHEY and SVGAGI. This CDR3 has 15 residues. Trimming at V came to 6 bases and at J to 3 bases, leaving 5 bases not matched to a gene. The chain's CDR3 is CASRAGLAGDYEQYF. The DNA for the CDR3 is TGTGCCAGCAGAGCCGGACTAGCGGGGGACTACGAGCAGTACTTC.

This clonotype has at least ten counts. V usage is TRBV2 and J usage is TRBJ1-2, with D unclear. The CDR3 length is 13 residues. V lost 6 bases, J lost 13 bases, and 21 bases lay in between. The V gene's germline CDR1 is SNHLY and CDR2 FYNNEI. The CDR3 coding sequence is TGTGCCAGCAGAGAGGCCATCTTTGAGGGATGCACCTTC. Amino acids: CASREAIFEGCTF.

This clonotype was observed many times. J is TRBJ2-2 and V is TRBV6-5; TRBD1 might be the D (6 bases). The germline V gene encodes CDR1 MNHEY and CDR2 SVGAGI. There are 14 residues in the CDR3. Trimming took off 5 bases at V and 6 bases at J, with 13 bases between the two ends. The CDR3 loop is CASSRDINPGELFF. Written as DNA, the CDR3 is TGTGCCAGCAGTCGGGACATCAATCCCGGGGAGCTGTTTTTT.

Many counts were recorded for this clonotype. The gene calls are TRBV27 and TRBJ1-2; 11 nucleotides line up with TRBD1. Germline V gene sequence: CDR1 MNHEY, CDR2 SMNVEV (reference sequence). The CDR3 runs to 14 residues. Trimming took 6 bases from V and 5 from J; bases not matched to a gene: 5. The CDR3 sequence: CASRRTGGGYGYTF. In DNA form, the CDR3 reads TGTGCCAGCAGAAGGACAGGGGGCGGGTATGGCTACACCTTC.

This clonotype was found many times. This chain links TRBV5-5 with TRBJ1-3; no clear D gene. The CDR3 has 14 amino acids. Germline V CDR1 and CDR2: SGHKS, YYEKEE (reference sequence). V was cut by 5 bases and J by 3 bases, with 12 bases left in between. CDR3 sequence: CASRPGNYGNTIYF. CDR3 nucleotides: TGTGCCAGCAGGCCCGGGAATTATGGAAACACCATATATTTT.

This clonotype occurred many times. The V gene is TRBV29-1, the J gene TRBJ2-2; D may be TRBD1 (5 bases). Germline lookup yields CDR1 SQVTM and CDR2 ANQGSEA. The CDR3 sequence is 13 residues long. The V end was cut by 0 bases, the J end by 4 bases, with 6 bases between. The CDR3 coding sequence is TGCAGCGTTGAAGAGGGGCGCACCGGGGAGCTGTTTTTT. As protein: CSVEEGRTGELFF.

V gene TRBV6-5 combines with J gene TRBJ2-7, with no clear D. The germline V and J ends were trimmed by 2 bases and 3 bases, with 20 bases remaining between them. The CDR3 is made up of 17 amino acids. Per germline, CDR1 MNHEY and CDR2 SVGAGI. CDR3 in amino acids: CASSYGIPGAPNYEQYF. The CDR3 region has the DNA TGTGCCAGCAGTTACGGAATCCCGGGCGCGCCAAACTACGAGCAGTACTTC.

There are many counts of this clonotype. V and J are TRBV28 and TRBJ2-7; no clear D gene. The CDR3 sequence is 11 residues long. Trimming removed 5 bases at V and 2 bases at J, with 4 bases between. Germline CDR1 is MDHEN and CDR2 is SYDVKM. The CDR3 is CASSKAYEQYF. In DNA, the CDR3 is TGTGCCAGCAGTAAAGCCTACGAGCAGTACTTC.

In this sample, this clonotype turned up a few times. V and J are TRBV28 and TRBJ2-7, with a tentative D call TRBD2 (6 bases). Trimming pared 4 bases from V and 2 bases from J, leaving 15 bases between. The CDR3 length is 15 residues. CDR1 is MDHEN and CDR2 is SYDVKM in the germline V gene. This chain's CDR3 is CASSSFSGRPYEQYF. The CDR3 DNA reads as TGTGCCAGCAGTTCCTTCTCCGGGAGACCCTACGAGCAGTACTTC.

V usage is TRBV6-1 and J usage is TRBJ2-7, with D maybe TRBD1 (5 bases). The germline V gene has CDR1 MNHNS and CDR2 SASEGT. The CDR3 extends over 12 amino acids. V lost 2 bases and J 5 bases, leaving 7 bases between the germline ends. CDR3 in amino acids: CASSERGDEQYF. In nucleotides, the CDR3 is TGTGCCAGCAGTGAAAGGGGCGACGAGCAGTACTTC.

This clonotype has ten or more counts. The chain is built from TRBV20-1 and TRBJ2-5, with 11 bases aligning to TRBD2. The CDR3 has 15 amino acids. V lost 5 bases, J lost 9 bases, and 14 bases stayed unmatched. Germline V gene data show CDR1 as DFQATT and CDR2 as SNEGSKA (reference sequence). CDR3 coding DNA: TGCAGTGCTGGACCTAGCGGGGGGACCACCCGAGCCCAGTACTTC. It encodes CSAGPSGGTTRAQYF.

CDR3 sequence (DNA): TGTGCCAGCAGTTACCGGGGACTCGCGACCCAGTACTTC. As protein: CASSYRGLATQYF. The chain carries TRBV6-2 or TRBV6-3 and TRBJ2-5, with D tentatively TRBD2 (6 bases). Germline lookup yields CDR1 MNHEY and CDR2 SVGEGT. This CDR3 is 13 amino acids long. Trimming left V 2 bases short and J 7 bases short, with 11 bases between.